Listed below are T cell receptor beta chains from one sample, sequenced in a study of cytomegalovirus exposure and HLA in healthy donors. Clones were sequenced by immunoSEQ multiplex PCR, and TCRdb holds only the in-frame ones, with some missing. Recorded here are around 70,000 clones; the top ten clones represent roughly 2.3%. Material for sequencing was PBMCs. The source is a female donor in good health and CMV-seropositive. Both conserved end residues are part of each CDR3. The D gene is left open where the match is weak.

j_call v_call cdr3_length d_call cdr3_aa cdr3_nt
TRBJ2-7 TRBV28 15 TRBD2 CASSSPGGGDYEQYF TGTGCCAGCAGTTCCCCGGGCGGGGGAGACTACGAGCAGTACTTC
TRBJ1-2 TRBV19 15 . CASSILPGQDSGYTF TGTGCCAGTAGTATCCTCCCTGGGCAGGACTCTGGCTACACCTTC
TRBJ2-5 TRBV18 14 . CASSPAAGQETQYF TGTGCCAGCTCACCCGCGGCAGGGCAAGAGACCCAGTACTTC
TRBJ1-3 TRBV28 14 . CASSLGGSGNTIYF TGTGCCAGCAGTTTGGGGGGGTCTGGAAACACCATATATTTT
TRBJ2-7 TRBV28 16 TRBD1 CASSWPRQGLDYEQYF TGTGCCAGCAGTTGGCCCCGACAGGGTCTGGACTACGAGCAGTACTTC
TRBJ1-2 TRBV4-1 14 TRBD1 CASSPPGGPYGYTF TGCGCCAGCAGCCCACCAGGGGGCCCCTATGGCTACACCTTC
TRBJ1-4 TRBV6-5 15 . CASSYYTGTNEKLFF TGTGCCAGCAGTTACTATACAGGAACTAATGAAAAACTGTTTTTT
TRBJ1-2 TRBV30 11 . CAWSRGYGYTF TGTGCCTGGTCCAGGGGCTATGGCTACACCTTC
TRBJ2-7 TRBV4-1 14 . CASSESWSAYEQYF TGCGCCAGCAGCGAATCCTGGAGCGCCTACGAGCAGTACTTC
TRBJ1-1 TRBV20-1 11 . CSAFGWTEAFF TGCAGCGCCTTTGGCTGGACTGAAGCTTTCTTT
TRBJ1-6 TRBV5-4 16 . CASSFDASSYNSPLHF TGTGCCAGCAGCTTCGACGCTAGCTCCTATAATTCACCCCTCCACTTT
TRBJ2-4 TRBV5-6 16 TRBD1 CASRETGVTAKNIQYF TGTGCCAGCAGGGAAACAGGGGTTACAGCCAAAAACATTCAGTACTTC
TRBJ2-3 TRBV5-8 14 . CASSLEGVGDTQYF TGTGCCAGCAGCTTGGAGGGGGTCGGTGATACGCAGTATTTT
TRBJ2-3 TRBV19 12 . CASSIGRDTQYF TGTGCCAGTAGTATTGGTAGAGATACGCAGTATTTT
TRBJ1-4 TRBV4-3 14 TRBD1 CASSPDRANEKLFF TGCGCCAGCAGCCCGGACAGGGCCAATGAAAAACTGTTTTTT